The TCR beta chain described here comes from a study of beta chain features in type 1 diabetes. The isolated RNA, all of it, was reverse transcribed, so expressed TCRB transcripts were what got sequenced. This table comes from immunoSEQ multiplex PCR, and its TCRdb copy is limited to in-frame clones, with some not included. The sample carries about 150,000 clones, roughly 9% recorded once. This clone was counted a few times. The antigen is not known. V was shortened by 5 bases and J by 5 bases, with 13 bases between the two germline ends. Germline V gene sequence: CDR1 SGHAT, CDR2 FQDESV (reference sequence). CDR3 size: 14 residues. Whole-study results and caveats: The study found moderately but significantly shorter TCRB CDR3s in all four CD4+ subsets of Type 1 diabetes patients.

Sequencing was carried out using central memory CD4+ T cells from blood. The chain combines TRBV11-1 with TRBJ2-1, with D unresolved. The sequence derives from a woman aged 25 to 39 with type 1 diabetes. DNA for the CDR3: TGTGCCAGCAGCCCGCGACTTACCGACAATGAGCAGTTCTTC. This translates into CASSPRLTDNEQFF.